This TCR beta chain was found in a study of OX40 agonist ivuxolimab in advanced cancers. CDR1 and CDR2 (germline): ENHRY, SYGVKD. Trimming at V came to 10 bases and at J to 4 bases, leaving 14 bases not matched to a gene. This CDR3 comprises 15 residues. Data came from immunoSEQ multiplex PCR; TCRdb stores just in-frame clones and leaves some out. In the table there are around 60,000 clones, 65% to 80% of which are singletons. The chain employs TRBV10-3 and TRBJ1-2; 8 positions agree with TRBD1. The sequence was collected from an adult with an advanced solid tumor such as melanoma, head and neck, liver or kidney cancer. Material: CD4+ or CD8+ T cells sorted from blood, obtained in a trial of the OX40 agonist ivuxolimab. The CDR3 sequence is CASKDRGGFAYGYTF. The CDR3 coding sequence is TGTGCCAGCAAAGACAGGGGAGGTTTTGCCTATGGCTACACCTTC.